This T cell receptor beta chain emerged from a study of blood T cells in healthy people across ages. The V segment lost 5 bases and the J segment 2 bases; nucleotides outside the gene matches: 7. Germline values: CDR1 GTSNPN, CDR2 SVGIG (reference sequence). The CDR3 covers 14 residues. Sample-barcoded 5' priming and a J-beta primer mix drove a second PCR of about 6 to 12 cycles. From the 5' RACE reads, TCRdb called clonotypes with MiXCR, one entry per CDR3 protein. This table has more than 650,000 distinct CDR3 sequences, more than 25% appearing once. This sample also appeared in a second study, on T cells of mothers and their children.

The sample comprised blood. The genes are TRBV30 and TRBJ2-7; 9 nucleotides agree with TRBD2. The sequence was obtained from a boy aged 5-17 years in good health. Here the CDR3 reads CAWGVLAGTYEQYF. In DNA form, the CDR3 reads TGTGCCTGGGGGGTACTAGCGGGTACCTACGAGCAGTACTTC.